A single sample is the source of the 16 T cell receptor beta chains below, sequenced in a study of blood T cell repertoires in COVID-19. Here immunoSEQ multiplex PCR was the method, and the copy in TCRdb shows in-frame clones only, minus some. The table has about 41,000 clones, roughly 87% seen once. Sequencing was carried out using peripheral blood. Receptors originate from a man in his fifties or sixties with acute or convalescent COVID-19.

This chain connects TRBV5-5 to TRBJ1-5; 10 bases map to TRBD1. Trimming cost V 0 bases and J 7 bases; bases outside gene matches: 7. CDR3 length equals 16 residues. Germline V gene lookup returns CDR1 SGHKS and CDR2 YYEKEE (reference sequence). The CDR3 DNA reads TGTGCCAGCAGCTTGGAGACAGGGGGCGGTAAGCAGCCCCAGCATTTT. It encodes CASSLETGGGKQPQHF. Combining the CDR3 with reference TRBV5-5 and TRBJ1-5 gives the whole variable domain DAGVTQSPTHLIKTRGQQVTLRCSPISGHKSVSWYQQVLGQGPQFIFQYYEKEERGRGNFPDRFSARQFPNYSSELNVNALLLGDSALYLCASSLETGGGKQPQHFGDGTRLSIL.

V usage is TRBV10-1 and J usage is TRBJ2-3; 10 nucleotides agree with TRBD1. The CDR3 is 16 residues long. Looked up from germline, CDR1 is WNHNN and CDR2 is SYGVQD (reference sequence). J was trimmed by 3 bases and V by 3 bases; bases with no gene match: 6. For the CDR3, the DNA is TGCGCCAGCAGTGATAGGAGGGACAGGGGTACAGATACGCAGTATTTT. Translated: CASSDRRDRGTDTQYF.

The rearrangement joins TRBV11-3 to TRBJ1-1; no firm D call. V lost 1 base and J lost 1, with 7 bases in between. The V gene's germline CDR1 is SGHNT and CDR2 YENEEA. This CDR3 is built from 14 residues. The DNA of the CDR3 is TGTGCCAGCAGCTTAGGCCAAGCGAACACTGAAGCTTTCTTT. Amino acids: CASSLGQANTEAFF.

The V call is TRBV4-2, the J call TRBJ2-4; TRBD2 matches at 9 bases. Per the germline V gene, CDR1 is LGHNA and CDR2 is YNFKEQ. V lost 2 bases to trimming and J lost 7 bases; unmatched junction nucleotides: 9. The CDR3 sequence is 16 residues long. The CDR3, as DNA: TGTGCCAGCAGCCAACAACACGGCGGGGGGGCGAACATTCAGTACTTC. It is translated as CASSQQHGGGANIQYF.

V usage is TRBV5-1 and J usage is TRBJ1-4; 7 bases match TRBD1. Germline V CDR1 and CDR2: SGHRS, YFSETQ. The CDR3 has 14 residues. The V and J ends lost 4 bases and 5 bases, in that order; junction bases with no gene match: 5. This CDR3 reads CASSAGTVNEKLFF. In nucleotides, the CDR3 is TGCGCCAGCAGCGCCGGGACAGTAAATGAAAAACTGTTTTTT.

This chain links TRBV4-1 with TRBJ1-3; D is undetermined. Germline assignment: CDR1 MGHRA and CDR2 YSYEKL. Trimming removed 0 bases from V and 0 bases from J, with 6 bases in between. The CDR3 runs to 15 residues. DNA of the CDR3: TGCGCCAGCAGCCAAGAGGTACTCTCTGGAAACACCATATATTTT. It yields the protein CASSQEVLSGNTIYF.

This clone is labeled as medium-sized. The chain combines TRBV3-1 (or the pseudogene TRBV3-2) with TRBJ1-1; D uncertain. Germline V gene lookup returns CDR1 LGHDT and CDR2 YNNKEL (reference sequence). V lost 3 bases and J lost 10, with 9 bases in between. There are 11 residues in the CDR3. The CDR3 spells CASSHANRAFF. The CDR3 coding sequence is TGTGCCAGCAGCCATGCGAACAGAGCTTTCTTT.

The chain employs TRBV3-1 (or the pseudogene TRBV3-2) and TRBJ1-2; D is unresolved. The CDR3 contains 13 residues. With 3 bases removed from V and 10 bases from J, the gap between germline ends came to 15 bases. Germline CDR1 reads LGHDT; CDR2 reads YNNKEL (reference sequence). The CDR3 DNA sequence: TGTGCCAGCAGCCACAACCGGAAGGACTTCTACACCTTC. Translation: CASSHNRKDFYTF.

The V and J genes are TRBV19 and TRBJ1-2; tentatively, D is TRBD1 (6 bases). The germline CDR1 and CDR2 sequences are LNHDA and SQIVND (reference sequence). This CDR3 spans 15 amino acids. V dropped 7 bases and J dropped 0 bases, with 15 bases sitting between them. CDR3 protein: CASNTDRTSNYGYTF. CDR3 nucleotides: TGTGCCAGTAATACTGACAGGACCTCTAACTATGGCTACACCTTC. The full variable domain, its missing parts supplied by reference TRBV19 and TRBJ1-2, is DGGITQSPKYLFRKEGQNVTLSCEQNLNHDAMYWYRQDPGQGLRLIYYSQIVNDFQKGDIAEGYSVSREKKESFPLTVTSAQKNPTAFYLCASNTDRTSNYGYTFGSGTRLTVV.

The rearrangement links TRBV9 to TRBJ1-1; D is undetermined. Trimming took 0 bases from V and 0 from J, leaving 9 bases between them. Germline V gene data show CDR1 as SGDLS and CDR2 as YYNGEE. The CDR3 length is 15 residues. As DNA, the CDR3 is TGTGCCAGCAGCGTAGGACGGAGTATGAACACTGAAGCTTTCTTT. Protein sequence: CASSVGRSMNTEAFF.

The CDR3 reads CASSESRTGADQPQHF. In DNA, the CDR3 is TGTGCCAGCAGTGAATCTCGGACAGGTGCCGATCAGCCCCAGCATTTT. The rearrangement uses TRBV6-1 and TRBJ1-5, with TRBD1 matching over 7 bases. Germline V gene sequence: CDR1 MNHNS, CDR2 SASEGT. This CDR3 has 16 residues. Trimming at V came to 2 bases and at J to 5 bases, leaving 9 bases not matched to a gene.

The CDR3 region is CASSGTENYGYTF. CDR3 in DNA: TGTGCCAGCAGCGGGACAGAAAACTATGGCTACACCTTC. The chain couples TRBV12-3 or TRBV12-4 to TRBJ1-2; 7 bases agree with TRBD1. This CDR3 region has 13 residues. Trimming at V came to 6 bases and at J to 2 bases, leaving 3 bases not matched to a gene.

The chain employs TRBV7-2 and TRBJ1-3; D unclear. The CDR3 runs 16 residues. Germline assignment: CDR1 SGHTA and CDR2 FQGNSA. Trimming left V 1 base short and J 0 bases short, with 10 bases between. The CDR3 bases are TGTGCCAGCAGCTTAGGAGGCGGGTACTCTGGAAACACCATATATTTT. It translates to CASSLGGGYSGNTIYF.

This clone has only a few counts. The rearrangement uses TRBV19 and TRBJ2-1; 7 bases are shared with TRBD2. Trimming removed 5 bases from V and 7 bases from J; junction bases left unmatched: 14. The length of the CDR3 is 16 residues. CDR1 and CDR2 from the germline V gene are LNHDA and SQIVND (reference sequence). In DNA, the CDR3 is TGTGCCAGTAGTGGGAGCGGGGCACTAACTGGGAATGAGCAGTTCTTC. Protein sequence: CASSGSGALTGNEQFF.

The genes are TRBV18 and TRBJ1-1, with 9 bases lining up with TRBD1. Germline V CDR1 and CDR2: KGHSH, LQKENI. V gave up 2 bases and J gave up 7 bases; unmatched junction bases: 14. CDR3 length: 17 residues. CDR3 DNA sequence: TGTGCCAGCTCACCAATACGTCAGGGGACAGGGAAAATTGAAGCTTTCTTT. This translates into CASSPIRQGTGKIEAFF.

The sample holds one count of this clone. The J gene is TRBJ2-5, the V gene TRBV4-2, with 8 nucleotides matching TRBD2. Per the germline V gene, CDR1 is LGHNA and CDR2 is YNFKEQ. The length of the CDR3 is 18 residues. The V gene end was trimmed by 4 bases and the J gene end by 1 base; junction bases not matched to a gene: 14. DNA for the CDR3: TGTGCCAGCAGCCTGGGAGGGGCAGCCACTAGCGGCCAAGAGACCCAGTACTTC. It specifies CASSLGGAATSGQETQYF.